Sequencing of this T cell receptor (beta chain) was carried out in a study of beta chain features in type 1 diabetes. At the level of the study: Healthy donors, compared against patients, showed similar age, gender and cell yields.

As concerns this clone: Its antigen is currently unknown.

Study-wide results and caveats: Moderately but significantly shorter TCRB CDR3s were found in Type 1 diabetes patients in all four CD4+ subsets.

Expressed TCRB transcripts were sequenced after all isolated RNA was converted to cDNA. Measured with immunoSEQ multiplex PCR; TCRdb has only the in-frame clones, and not every one. The profile covers around 690,000 clones, with around 11% appearing a single time and more than 0.1% taken by the ten largest. The V gene lost 1 base and the J gene lost 8 bases, with 8 bases spanning the gap. The germline CDR1 and CDR2 sequences are SGHTA and FQGNSA. This CDR3 is 12 amino acids long. This TCR came from a man aged 30 to 39 with type 1 diabetes. This chain joins TRBV7-2 and TRBJ1-2; D is perhaps TRBD1 (5 bases). Sequenced input: naive CD4+ T cells from blood. The CDR3 loop reads CASSLDTGGYTF. CDR3 DNA: TGTGCCAGCAGCTTAGATACAGGAGGCTACACCTTC.